Sequencing of this T cell receptor beta chain was carried out in a study of T cells of healthy individuals (dated by TCRdb to between 2018 and 2020). The library was produced with 5' RACE. Sequencing relied on an Illumina MiSeq. The public reads were reanalyzed by TCRdb: fastp trimming at Q25, MiXCR alignment, in-frame beta chains only. Here each entry gathers all rows of one CDR3 protein and keeps the most common genes and DNA. This sample comprises 95,000 to 100,000 distinct CDR3 sequences, approximately 16% of them detected only once. The ten most abundant clones make up roughly 6.1% of the sample. This clonotype was seen only once. Its recognized antigen is unknown. The input lacks base qualities; no much larger clone sits a single base away. One read yields weak evidence. CDR3 length: 14 amino acids, cysteine to phenylalanine. CDR3 DNA only is kept here, 42 bases in frame from base 1. CDR1 SGHTA and CDR2 FQGNSA are derived from the germline V gene. Trimming removed 5 bases from V and 2 bases from J; the gene matches leave 3 bases unexplained.

The rearranged segments are TRBV7-2 and TRBJ2-3; TRBD1 lines up with 8 middle nucleotides. This receptor was identified in a human donor in good health. The DNA is as follows: TGTGCCAGCAGCAAGGGACAGGCCACAGATACGCAGTATTTT. Its coded protein is CASSKGQATDTQYF. Beyond the CDR3, the reference TRBV7-2 and TRBJ2-3 genes provide the residues; the full variable domain reads: GAGVSQSPSNKVTEKGKDVELRCDPISGHTALYWYRQSLGQGLEFLIYFQGNSAPDKSGLPSDRFSAERTGGSVSTLTIQRTQQEDSAVYLCASSKGQATDTQYFGPGTRLTVL.